This T cell receptor beta chain was retrieved from a study of CD4 T cells in relation to SARS-CoV-2 and coronaviruses. This clone appeared once. Before the COVID-19 pandemic, during about 2011-2019, CD4+ T cells were taken from unexposed donors. The V and J ends lost 6 bases and 1 base respectively, with 9 bases between them. The CDR3 sequence is 14 residues long. Germline-derived CDR1 and CDR2 are LNHDA and SQIVND (reference sequence). The method was immunoSEQ multiplex PCR; TCRdb's version includes in-frame clones alone and lacks a portion of them. This sample has around 62,000 clones; less than 95% occur once, and the top ten carry about 0.14%.

Material: naive CD4+ T cells from PBMCs. Indicated subset: naive CD4+ T cells isolated by negative enrichment. The V call is TRBV19, the J call TRBJ2-2; the D is unclear. The clonotype comes from a human donor in good health. Written as DNA, the CDR3 is TGTGCCAGTAGCCTCAATGGGAACACCGGGGAGCTGTTTTTT. Translating it yields CASSLNGNTGELFF.